The 6 T cell receptor beta chains listed next were all sequenced from one sample in a study of CD8 T cells in ankylosing spondylitis (dated by TCRdb to the late 2010s). Points the paper makes about the study in general: Blood from ankylosing spondylitis patients appeared to be characterized by a TCR beta motif composed of 7 to 9 highly homologous amino acid variants.

Libraries were made using 5' RACE. Data came from an Illumina HiSeq 2500. The public reads were reprocessed in TCRdb via fastp at Q25 and MiXCR, keeping in-frame beta chains. Every entry covers one CDR3 protein and lists the most common genes and DNA from its rows. Recorded for this sample are more than 650,000 distinct CDR3 sequences; approximately 12% of them occurred a single time. More than 0.5% of the sample goes to the ten largest clones. Their cognate antigens are unknown. The sample comprised blood, either unsorted or a sorted T cell fraction (not recorded which). These receptors were collected from a male donor with ankylosing spondylitis.

On this clonotype itself: The junction does not match germline at one end; this may be a read error. This chain uses TRBV12-3 or TRBV12-4 with TRBJ1-5; the D is unclear. The CDR3 runs to 12 residues. The CDR3 loop is CASSWSNQSQHF. CDR3 sequence (DNA): TGTGCCAGCAGTTGGAGCAATCAGTCCCAGCATTTT.

This clonotype has more than one count but fewer than ten. This chain joins TRBV6-1 and TRBJ2-1; D remains ambiguous. CDR3 length: 14 amino acids. V was shortened by 10 bases and J by 1 base, with 14 bases between the two germline ends. Germline CDR1 reads MNHNS; CDR2 reads SASEGT. CDR3 sequence (DNA): TGTGCCACCGCGAGCGCGCCTTCCTACAATGAGCAGTTCTTC. This gives the protein CATASAPSYNEQFF.

This clonotype was observed a handful of times. This chain joins TRBV11-2 and TRBJ1-2; possible D gene TRBD1, 5 bases. Trimming pared 1 base from V and 0 bases from J, leaving 21 bases between. The CDR3 has 19 residues. Germline V gene sequence: CDR1 SGHAT, CDR2 FQNNGV. CDR3 sequence: CASSLGRREKPLANYGYTF. DNA of the CDR3: TGTGCCAGCAGCTTAGGACGCAGGGAAAAACCCTTAGCTAACTATGGCTACACCTTC.

The chain has TRBV2 and TRBJ1-5, with D tentatively TRBD1 (6 bases). This CDR3 contains 13 residues. The germline CDR1 and CDR2 sequences are SNHLY and FYNNEI. V was pared by 6 bases and J by 3 bases, with 9 bases between. CDR3 nucleotide sequence: TGTGCCAGCAGGGACAGTAACAATCAGCCCCAGCATTTT. The encoded protein is CASRDSNNQPQHF.

This clonotype showed up just a few times. The genes are TRBV20-1 and TRBJ1-5; D perhaps matches TRBD1 (6 bases). V was clipped by 6 bases and J by 4 bases, with 16 bases between them. This CDR3 has 14 amino acids. Germline assignment: CDR1 DFQATT and CDR2 SNEGSKA (reference sequence). The CDR3 sequence: CSAIKSQGNQPQHF. For the CDR3, the DNA is TGCAGTGCCATAAAAAGCCAGGGGAATCAGCCCCAGCATTTT.

This clonotype was seen only once. The chain couples TRBV7-3 to TRBJ1-1; a possible D gene is TRBD1 (6 bases). V was cut by 6 bases and J by 3 bases, with 14 bases left in between. CDR1 SGHTA and CDR2 FQGTGA come from the germline V gene. The CDR3 contains 14 residues. The CDR3 reads CASSKQGSDTEAFF. CDR3 nucleotides: TGTGCCAGCAGTAAACAGGGAAGTGACACTGAAGCTTTCTTT. The full variable domain, in which reference TRBV7-3 and TRBJ1-1 provide the parts outside the CDR3, is GAGVSQTPSNKVTEKGKYVELRCDPISGHTALYWYRQSLGQGPEFLIYFQGTGAADDSGLPNDRFFAVRPEGSVSTLKIQRTERGDSAVYLCASSKQGSDTEAFFGQGTRLTVV.